The 30 T cell receptor beta chains in this list originate from one sample, sequenced in a study of blood T cells in healthy people across ages. For the second PCR, which ran for roughly 7 to 11 cycles, a sample-barcoded 5' primer and a J-beta primer mix were used. TCRdb re-derived calls from the 5' RACE reads in MiXCR, one entry per CDR3 protein. The table has about 1 million distinct CDR3 sequences, around 43% seen once. Sequencing was performed on blood. The receptors were gathered from a woman aged 55-75 years in good health.

This clonotype has more than one count but fewer than ten. This chain connects TRBV5-1 to TRBJ2-1, with TRBD2 matching 8 bases. The germline CDR1 and CDR2 sequences are SGHRS and YFSETQ. The CDR3 is 17 amino acids. The J segment lost 0 bases and the V segment lost 2 bases, leaving 7 bases of the junction unmatched. CDR3 sequence: CASSFGLAGSSYNEQFF. The CDR3 DNA reads as TGCGCCAGCAGCTTCGGATTAGCGGGAAGCTCCTACAATGAGCAGTTCTTC.

This chain uses TRBV24-1 with TRBJ2-4; possible D gene TRBD2, 6 bases. The CDR3 is made up of 12 amino acids. Per the germline V gene, CDR1 is KGHDR and CDR2 is SFDVKD. V lost 7 bases, J lost 9 bases, and 12 bases lay in between. The CDR3 region has the DNA TGTGCCACCAGCGGGACGGGGGTCATTCAGTACTTC. Translated, it gives CATSGTGVIQYF.

The chain is built from TRBV28 and TRBJ2-4; no firm D call. Trimming took off 2 bases at V and 3 bases at J, with 8 bases between the two ends. CDR1 is MDHEN and CDR2 is SYDVKM in the germline V gene. The CDR3 sequence is 14 residues long. CDR3 DNA sequence: TGTGCCAGCAGTTTACGTAAGGGCAAAAACATTCAGTACTTC. Amino acids: CASSLRKGKNIQYF.

Only a few counts were recorded for this clonotype. J is TRBJ1-5 and V is TRBV10-3; no firm D call. The germline V gene has CDR1 ENHRY and CDR2 SYGVKD. CDR3 length: 16 residues. Trimming removed 0 bases from V and 1 base from J, with 10 bases in between. The CDR3 is CAISESRSQSNQPQHF. The CDR3 coding sequence is TGTGCCATCAGTGAGTCGAGGTCACAGAGCAATCAGCCCCAGCATTTT.

The chain carries TRBV6-1 and TRBJ1-1; no clear D. The V and J ends lost 7 bases and 3 bases respectively, with 6 bases between them. This CDR3 has 11 residues. Germline V CDR1 and CDR2: MNHNS, SASEGT. DNA for the CDR3: TGTGCCAGCACTGACCACACTGAAGCTTTCTTT. Translated: CASTDHTEAFF.

The chain carries TRBV11-3 and TRBJ2-3, with no clear D. This CDR3 region has 15 residues. V lost 5 bases and J 6 bases, leaving 18 bases between the germline ends. The germline V gene encodes CDR1 SGHNT and CDR2 YENEEA. The CDR3 DNA reads TGTGCCAGCAGCCCGGGTAGCCGGTTCGTCGATACGCAGTATTTT. This codes for CASSPGSRFVDTQYF.

In regard to this clonotype: An end of the junction does not agree with germline; a read error may underlie this. This rearrangement joins TRBV4-1 to TRBJ2-3; D possibly matches TRBD1 or TRBD2 (6 bases each). The CDR3 has 15 amino acids. Germline V CDR1 and CDR2: MGHRA, YSYEKL. The CDR3 DNA sequence: TGCGTCAGCAGCGGTAGGGGGACTAGCACAGATACGCAGTATTTT. As protein: CVSSGRGTSTDTQYF.

The rearrangement links TRBV6-1 to TRBJ1-5; D possibly corresponds to TRBD1 (6 bases). This CDR3 region has 15 residues. V dropped 1 base and J dropped 7 bases, with 14 bases sitting between them. Germline CDR1 and CDR2: MNHNS and SASEGT. The CDR3 nucleotides are TGTGCCAGCAGTGAAGAGCCCGGGGGGGGCCAGCCCCAGCATTTT. This codes for CASSEEPGGGQPQHF.

The chain employs TRBV11-2 and TRBJ1-4; D remains unclear. CDR1 and CDR2 (germline): SGHAT, FQNNGV. Trimming left V 0 bases short and J 6 bases short, with 8 bases between. The CDR3 is made up of 14 amino acids. CDR3 DNA: TGTGCCAGCAGCTTAGATAGTCATTATGAAAAACTGTTTTTT. It translates to CASSLDSHYEKLFF.

This clonotype was seen only a few times. The chain carries TRBV29-1 and TRBJ1-2; D gene ambiguous. Germline CDR1 reads SQVTM; CDR2 reads ANQGSEA. This CDR3 spans 14 amino acids. Trimming took off 6 bases at V and 0 bases at J, with 14 bases between the two ends. The CDR3 DNA is TGCAGCGTCCAGACGGGTTCGTCTAACTATGGCTACACCTTC. Amino acid sequence: CSVQTGSSNYGYTF.

The J gene is TRBJ2-2, the V gene TRBV10-2; no clear D gene. Germline lookup yields CDR1 WSHSY and CDR2 SAAADI. With 4 bases removed from V and 3 bases from J, the gap between germline ends came to 6 bases. The CDR3 extends over 13 amino acids. CDR3 amino acids: CASSGRDTGELFF. In DNA form, the CDR3 reads TGCGCCAGCAGTGGCAGAGACACCGGGGAGCTGTTTTTT.

This clonotype appeared once. One end of the junction does not line up with germline, which may come from a read error. The V and J genes are TRBV4-1 and TRBJ2-7; no clear D gene. The CDR3 runs to 15 residues. Per the germline V gene, CDR1 is MGHRA and CDR2 is YSYEKL. For the CDR3, the DNA is TGCGCCGGCAGCGTTGCCGTCCATAGCTCCTACGAGCAGTACTTC. Translating it yields CAGSVAVHSSYEQYF.

The rearrangement joins TRBV5-1 to TRBJ2-1, with D possibly being TRBD1 or TRBD2 (6 bases each). Germline CDR1 reads SGHRS; CDR2 reads YFSETQ. There are 16 residues in the CDR3. Trimming removed 0 bases from V and 8 bases from J, with 18 bases in between. CDR3 nucleotides: TGCGCCAGCAGCTTGGAGGGACTCCTGACAGGCGATGAGCAGTTCTTC. It translates to CASSLEGLLTGDEQFF.

The J gene is TRBJ1-5, the V gene TRBV5-1; D gene unclear. Germline-derived CDR1 and CDR2 are SGHRS and YFSETQ. The ends were cut back, 0 bases at V and 1 base at J, with 8 bases in the middle. This CDR3 is built from 15 residues. The CDR3 loop reads CASSLDGFSNQPQHF. In nucleotides, the CDR3 is TGCGCCAGCAGCTTGGACGGGTTCAGCAATCAGCCCCAGCATTTT.

This clonotype was counted between two and nine times. The chain uses TRBV10-3 and TRBJ1-2; D unresolved. Germline V gene lookup returns CDR1 ENHRY and CDR2 SYGVKD. CDR3 size: 13 residues. The V gene lost 9 bases and the J gene lost 8 bases, with 19 bases spanning the gap. In DNA, the CDR3 is TGTGCCATGGGGTCGGGCGCGGTTGGAGGCTACACCTTC. Translation gives CAMGSGAVGGYTF.

This clonotype was recorded a few times. The J gene is TRBJ1-1, the V gene TRBV12-3 or TRBV12-4; tentative D call: TRBD1 (5 bases). This CDR3 contains 13 residues. V was pared by 3 bases and J by 6 bases, with 11 bases between. CDR3 region: CASSFTGDAEAFF. CDR3 nucleotides: TGTGCCAGCAGTTTTACAGGTGACGCTGAAGCTTTCTTT.

The V call is TRBV20-1, the J call TRBJ2-3; 7 nucleotides line up with TRBD1. Unmatched junction bases numbered 21, after V lost 6 bases and J lost 6 bases. Per the germline V gene, CDR1 is DFQATT and CDR2 is SNEGSKA (reference sequence). The CDR3 is 17 amino acids. CDR3 protein: CSAPQPGTVASKDTQYF. The CDR3 DNA reads as TGCAGTGCCCCCCAGCCGGGGACAGTTGCTAGCAAGGATACGCAGTATTTT.

This clonotype has more than one count but fewer than ten. The chain couples TRBV9 to TRBJ2-3; weak D call: TRBD2 (5 bases). V was shortened by 1 base and J by 11 bases, with 14 bases between the two germline ends. This CDR3 has 13 residues. The germline CDR1 and CDR2 sequences are SGDLS and YYNGEE. The CDR3 DNA reads TGTGCCAGCAGCGTATCCTTGGGCGAGGGGCAGTATTTT. Protein product: CASSVSLGEGQYF.

This clonotype has ten or more counts. This chain uses TRBV11-2 with TRBJ2-1; tentatively, D is TRBD2 (5 bases). CDR3 length: 14 residues. Germline assignment: CDR1 SGHAT and CDR2 FQNNGV. Trimming removed 3 bases from V and 4 bases from J, with 10 bases in between. The CDR3 region is CASSFADLYNEQFF. CDR3 nucleotide sequence: TGTGCCAGCAGCTTTGCGGACTTGTACAATGAGCAGTTCTTC.

The sample holds a few counts of this clonotype. The rearrangement joins TRBV5-1 to TRBJ2-7; tentatively, D is TRBD2 (5 bases). CDR1 SGHRS and CDR2 YFSETQ come from the germline V gene. With 4 bases removed from V and 0 bases from J, the gap between germline ends came to 8 bases. The length of the CDR3 is 13 residues. The CDR3 reads CASSERSSYEQYF. CDR3 nucleotides: TGCGCCAGCAGCGAGCGGAGCTCCTACGAGCAGTACTTC.

This chain links TRBV5-4 with TRBJ2-7, with TRBD2 matching over 8 bases. V shed 5 bases and J 6 bases; nucleotides not matched to a gene: 16. The germline V gene has CDR1 SGHNT and CDR2 YYREEE (reference sequence). The CDR3 covers 16 residues. CDR3 in DNA: TGTGCCAGCAGTTTTTACTTAGCGGGGAGATTTCGCGAGCAGTACTTC. Translation gives CASSFYLAGRFREQYF.

The chain employs TRBV5-1 and TRBJ2-3; 7 positions match TRBD1. The CDR3 totals 15 residues. Germline V gene data show CDR1 as SGHRS and CDR2 as YFSETQ. V gave up 4 bases and J gave up 8 bases; unmatched junction bases: 13. The CDR3 nucleotides are TGCGCCAGCAGCATCCTAGACAGGGCACAGACTACGCAGTATTTT. Amino acid sequence: CASSILDRAQTTQYF.

Only a few counts were recorded for this clonotype. The V call is TRBV7-3, the J call TRBJ2-6; perhaps TRBD1 as D (6 bases). Deletions cut 5 bases from V and 0 bases from J, with 11 bases between. The CDR3 is 16 residues long. CDR1 and CDR2 (germline): SGHTA, FQGTGA. The CDR3 bases are TGTGCCAGCAGCCCGGACAGTTCCTCTGGGGCCAACGTCCTGACTTTC. This codes for CASSPDSSSGANVLTF.

The rearrangement links TRBV2 to TRBJ2-1; no firm D call. V was cut by 4 bases and J by 3 bases, with 7 bases left in between. The germline CDR1 and CDR2 sequences are SNHLY and FYNNEI. The CDR3 spans 13 residues. CDR3 amino acids: CASSGARYNEQFF. DNA of the CDR3: TGTGCCAGCAGTGGGGCGCGCTACAATGAGCAGTTCTTC.

The V gene is TRBV5-1, the J gene TRBJ2-5, with TRBD2 identical over 8 bases. CDR3 length: 17 amino acids. V lost 0 bases, J lost 4 bases, and 11 bases stayed unmatched. Per the germline V gene, CDR1 is SGHRS and CDR2 is YFSETQ. In nucleotides, the CDR3 is TGCGCCAGCAGCTTGGAGCTTGCCGGGAGGGCCCCAGAGACCCAGTACTTC. Translating gives CASSLELAGRAPETQYF. Full variable domain (missing parts from reference TRBV5-1 and TRBJ2-5): KAGVTQTPRYLIKTRGQQVTLSCSPISGHRSVSWYQQTPGQGLQFLFEYFSETQRNKGNFPGRFSGRQFSNSRSEMNVSTLELGDSALYLCASSLELAGRAPETQYFGPGTRLLVL.

The chain combines TRBV6-5 with TRBJ2-3, with D possibly TRBD1 on 5 matching bases. The CDR3 totals 14 residues. Trimming removed 3 bases at V and 6 bases at J, with 13 bases between. The V gene's germline CDR1 is MNHEY and CDR2 SVGAGI. The CDR3 DNA reads TGTGCCAGCAGTTATTCCAGGGCAGGGGATACGCAGTATTTT. Protein product: CASSYSRAGDTQYF.

This clonotype was seen a few times. V gene TRBV5-5 combines with J gene TRBJ2-1, with 8 bases matching TRBD1. CDR3 size: 14 residues. J gave up 3 bases and V 6 bases, and 5 bases lay outside the gene matches. In germline, CDR1 is SGHKS, CDR2 YYEKEE (reference sequence). This chain's CDR3 is CASTVDRVYNEQFF. CDR3 in DNA: TGTGCCAGCACCGTGGACAGGGTCTACAATGAGCAGTTCTTC.

This clonotype was observed a few times. The genes are TRBV12-5 and TRBJ2-1; D uncertain. The CDR3 runs 13 residues. Deletions cut 5 bases from V and 4 bases from J, with 9 bases between. CDR1 is LGHNT and CDR2 is FRNRAP in the germline V gene. CDR3 protein: CASGASTYNEQFF. Here the CDR3 DNA reads TGTGCTAGTGGTGCCTCGACTTACAATGAGCAGTTCTTC.

The chain employs TRBV20-1 and TRBJ2-3; TRBD2 is a possible D gene (6 bases). Trimming stripped 6 bases from V and 4 bases from J, with 17 bases between. Looked up from germline, CDR1 is DFQATT and CDR2 is SNEGSKA (reference sequence). The CDR3 sequence is 14 residues long. The CDR3 nucleotides are TGCAGTGCCTTGACTGAGGAGGGCCCAGATACGCAGTATTTT. It translates to CSALTEEGPDTQYF.

V is TRBV28 and J is TRBJ2-1, with 7 nucleotides matching TRBD1. CDR3 length: 17 amino acids. V lost 5 bases and J lost 0; bases outside the gene matches: 10. The germline gives CDR1 MDHEN, CDR2 SYDVKM. Here the CDR3 DNA reads TGTGCCAGCAGTCAAGGGACAGTCCTGAGCTCCTACAATGAGCAGTTCTTC. As protein: CASSQGTVLSSYNEQFF.